The entry below describes one T cell receptor beta chain. TCRdb's copy holds only in-frame clones and misses some; the assay was immunoSEQ multiplex PCR. The table lists 40,000 or so clones, under 95% of them singletons, with about 0.6% in the top ten. This CDR3 is built from 14 residues. Germline loops: CDR1 SQVTM, CDR2 ANQGSEA. The V end lost 7 bases, the J end lost 2 bases, and 14 bases lay between the germline ends. This specimen belongs to a study of T cell changes during pregnancy in multiple sclerosis. The TCR comes from a female donor with multiple sclerosis, enrolled in a pregnancy study. The V gene is TRBV29-1, the J gene TRBJ1-4, with a weak D call TRBD1 (5 bases). The specimen comprised CD4+ T cells from peripheral blood mononuclear cells, sampled in the third trimester of pregnancy. The CDR3 spells CSARLGTTNEKLFF. CDR3 sequence (DNA): TGCAGCGCCCGACTAGGGACTACTAATGAAAAACTGTTTTTT.